This T cell receptor beta chain is drawn from a study of blood T cells in healthy people across ages. A sample-barcoded 5' primer and a J-beta primer mix were used in a second PCR of roughly 7 to 12 cycles. TCRdb ran MiXCR on the 5' RACE reads and lists one entry per CDR3 protein. Of around 520,000 distinct CDR3 sequences listed, over 25% are singletons. The germline CDR1 and CDR2 sequences are SEHNR and FQNEAQ (reference sequence). Trimming stripped 5 bases from V and 12 bases from J, with 17 bases between. The CDR3 has 13 amino acids. The sample also formed part of further work on T cells of mothers and their children.

This clonotype originated in a boy under 10 years old in good health. Material for sequencing was blood. The chain combines TRBV7-9 with TRBJ2-1; the D gene is possibly TRBD2 (5 bases). The CDR3 nucleotides read TGTGCCAGCAGCCGAGACGGGAACCGGGGGCAGTTCTTC. It translates to CASSRDGNRGQFF.